This TCR beta chain emerged from a study of shared clonotypes between healthy human individuals. Study-level results: It was only blood that was sampled, and tissue repertoires likely differ. Across subsets, estimated richness was generally greater for naive than for memory populations.

This clone was counted between two and nine times. Antigen: not known. Trimming at V came to 6 bases and at J to 8 bases, leaving 9 bases not matched to a gene. Germline lookup yields CDR1 MNHNY and CDR2 SVGAGI (reference sequence). This CDR3 is 13 amino acids long. The data were produced by immunoSEQ multiplex PCR, yet TCRdb's version contains in-frame clones alone and is incomplete. The sample has over a million clones, 65% to 80% seen once. This chain connects TRBV6-6 to TRBJ1-2; 7 nucleotides agree with TRBD1. Sequencing was performed on memory CD4+ T cells sorted from blood. As for subset: CD45RA-negative fraction. The origin of this receptor is a man aged 18-30 years in good health. In DNA form, the CDR3 reads TGTGCCAGCAGACTTCAGGGGGAAAAGGGCTACACCTTC. As protein: CASRLQGEKGYTF.